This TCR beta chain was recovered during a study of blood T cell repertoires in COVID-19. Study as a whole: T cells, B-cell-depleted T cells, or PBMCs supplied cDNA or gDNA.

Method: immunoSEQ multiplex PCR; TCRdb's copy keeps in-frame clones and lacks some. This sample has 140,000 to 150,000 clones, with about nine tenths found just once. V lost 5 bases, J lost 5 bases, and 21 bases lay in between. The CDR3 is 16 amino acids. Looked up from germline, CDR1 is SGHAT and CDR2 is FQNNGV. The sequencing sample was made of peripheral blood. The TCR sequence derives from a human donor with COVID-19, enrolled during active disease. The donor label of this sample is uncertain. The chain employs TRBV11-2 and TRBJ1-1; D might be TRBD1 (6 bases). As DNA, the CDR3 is TGTGCCAGCAGCGAACCGGGGGGCGCGGTCGGTACTGAAGCTTTCTTT. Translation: CASSEPGGAVGTEAFF. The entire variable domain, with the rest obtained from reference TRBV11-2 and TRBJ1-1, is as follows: EAGVAQSPRYKIIEKRQSVAFWCNPISGHATLYWYQQILGQGPKLLIQFQNNGVVDDSQLPKDRFSAERLKGVDSTLKIQPAKLEDSAVYLCASSEPGGAVGTEAFFGQGTRLTVV.